This TCR beta chain was found in a study of control samples from healthy donors and cancer patients. CDR3 length: 15 amino acids. CDR1 is SGDLS, CDR2 YYNGEE, per germline. The V end lost 1 base, the J end lost 1 base, and 11 bases lay between the germline ends. The data were produced by immunoSEQ multiplex PCR, yet TCRdb's version contains in-frame clones alone and is incomplete. Seen here are over 85,000 clones, 85% to 95% observed once, and the top ten hold over 1.3%. Sequenced: blood. The receptor was isolated from a woman aged 25 to 39 in good health. The gene calls are TRBV9 and TRBJ1-1, with a weak D call TRBD1 (5 bases). The CDR3 DNA is TGTGCCAGCAGCGTATCGGGGCGGGGGAACACTGAAGCTTTCTTT. Its protein is CASSVSGRGNTEAFF.